The present TCR beta chain was sequenced within a study of Ad26.COV2.S vaccination and SARS-CoV-2 variants. Study in general: Donor had been placed in the Ad26.COV2.S arm of the COV1001 trial. The study gave Ad26.COV2.S intramuscularly, once or twice 56 days apart. The study's findings and limits: Non-spike TCR breadth did not differ much between vaccine and placebo recipients. Total T cell responses may have been underestimated by the TCR breadth and depth analyses.

TCRdb's copy holds only in-frame clones and misses some; the assay was immunoSEQ multiplex PCR. Here the sample spans more than 300,000 clones, 86% being singletons. This sample's treatment: roughly 18 received Ad26.COV2.S at low or high dose, single or two shots; about 5 received placebo; per-sample allocation not given. Samples were taken on day 63 after the first vaccine or placebo injection. About this clone: Its target is not known. Other nucleotide sequences in the sample specify the same CDR3.

The clonotype comes from a person between 18 and 60 years old who received the Ad26.COV2.S COVID-19 vaccine or a placebo. The sample was peripheral blood, taken in a trial of Ad26.COV2.S vaccine versus placebo.

The CDR3 region has the DNA TGTGCCAGCAGGACAAATGAAAAACTGTTTTTT. Its protein product is CASRTNEKLFF. The chain is built from TRBV28 and TRBJ1-4; unclear D gene. The CDR3 runs 11 residues. V lost 6 bases, J lost 5 bases, and 4 bases lay in between. Germline-derived CDR1 and CDR2 are MDHEN and SYDVKM.